The 12 T cell receptor beta chains below come from one sample, sequenced in a study of blood T cell repertoires in COVID-19. Repertoires were generated with immunoSEQ multiplex PCR, while TCRdb's copy carries only in-frame clones and drops some. The table includes some 270,000 clones, roughly four fifths detected once. The sample consisted of peripheral blood. These receptors were obtained from a person in their 70s with COVID-19, enrolled during active disease.

This chain joins TRBV6-5 and TRBJ2-2; possibly TRBD1 for D (7 bases). V dropped 5 bases and J dropped 4 bases, with 11 bases sitting between them. Looked up from germline, CDR1 is MNHEY and CDR2 is SVGAGI. The CDR3 length is 14 residues. The CDR3 DNA sequence: TGTGCCAGCAGTAATCAGGGGGGCACCGGGGAGCTGTTTTTT. Translating gives CASSNQGGTGELFF.

The chain recombines TRBV7-2 with TRBJ1-6, with D perhaps TRBD1 (6 bases). V was trimmed by 4 bases and J by 3 bases, leaving 10 bases between them. There are 15 residues in the CDR3. The germline gives CDR1 SGHTA, CDR2 FQGNSA. As DNA, the CDR3 is TGTGCCAGCAGCTATCAGACAGGCTATAATTCACCCCTCCACTTT. Translated: CASSYQTGYNSPLHF.

DNA of the CDR3: TGCGCCAGCAGCCAAGGAGTTAACACTGGGGCCATGAACACTGAAGCTTTCTTT. Translation: CASSQGVNTGAMNTEAFF. The rearrangement links TRBV4-1 to TRBJ1-1, with a weak D call TRBD1 (5 bases). V was clipped by 1 base and J by 0 bases, with 18 bases between them. The CDR3 loop spans 18 amino acids. In germline, CDR1 is MGHRA, CDR2 YSYEKL.

CDR3: CASSFSGTGATDTQYF. In nucleotides, the CDR3 is TGCGCCAGCAGCTTTTCCGGGACAGGGGCCACAGATACGCAGTATTTT. The rearrangement links TRBV5-1 to TRBJ2-3, with 10 nucleotides matching TRBD1. Trimming removed 2 bases from V and 2 bases from J; junction bases left unmatched: 5. The CDR3 loop spans 16 amino acids. The germline gives CDR1 SGHRS, CDR2 YFSETQ.

CDR3 protein: CSVEDPGRGYGYTF. The CDR3 DNA sequence: TGCAGCGTTGAAGATCCGGGCAGGGGATATGGCTACACCTTC. The rearrangement joins TRBV29-1 to TRBJ1-2, with D possibly being TRBD1 (6 bases). This CDR3 has 14 residues. Germline V CDR1 and CDR2: SQVTM, ANQGSEA. Trimming left V 0 bases short and J 5 bases short, with 13 bases between.

V and J are TRBV10-1 and TRBJ1-1; D might be TRBD1 (6 bases). The CDR3 runs 14 residues. V was shortened by 0 bases and J by 4 bases, with 9 bases between the two germline ends. Germline V gene lookup returns CDR1 WNHNN and CDR2 SYGVQD (reference sequence). CDR3: CASSESQGRTEAFF. DNA of the CDR3: TGCGCCAGCAGTGAGTCACAGGGTCGCACTGAAGCTTTCTTT.

This chain links TRBV27 with TRBJ1-5, with D tentatively TRBD1 (6 bases). From germline, CDR1 is MNHEY and CDR2 SMNVEV (reference sequence). V was pared by 4 bases and J by 7 bases, with 14 bases between. The CDR3 contains 14 residues. For the CDR3, the DNA is TGTGCCAGCAGTTCAGGGGAAAAGGCGCAGCCCCAGCATTTT. Its translation: CASSSGEKAQPQHF.

The rearrangement joins TRBV12-3 or TRBV12-4 to TRBJ1-4, with D unresolved. V gave up 9 bases and J gave up 3 bases, with 11 bases separating them. The CDR3 totals 13 residues. The CDR3 nucleotides read TGTGCCAGTACCATTCGGTCTAATGAAAAACTGTTTTTT. It yields the protein CASTIRSNEKLFF.

The chain joins TRBV4-2 to TRBJ1-3, with TRBD1 matching over 7 bases. This CDR3 contains 15 residues. Germline loops: CDR1 LGHNA, CDR2 YNFKEQ. Trimming took 3 bases from V and 4 from J; bases not matched to a gene: 6. CDR3 nucleotides: TGTGCCAGCAGCCATGAGTGGACAGGAGGAAACACCATATATTTT. This translates into CASSHEWTGGNTIYF.

V gene TRBV1 combines with J gene TRBJ1-1; the D call TRBD1 from the table was never checked on the DNA. TRBV1 corresponds to a pseudogene. The CDR3 spans 13 residues. CDR3 residues: CTSRDRVHTEAFF. As DNA, the CDR3 is TGCACCAGCAGGGACAGGGTCCACACTGAAGCTTTCTTT.

The rearrangement uses TRBV11-2 and TRBJ1-2; TRBD1 matches at 7 bases. V was clipped by 3 bases and J by 2 bases; unmatched bases: 18. Germline V CDR1 and CDR2: SGHAT, FQNNGV. The CDR3 runs 19 residues. The CDR3 region has the DNA TGTGCCAGCAGCTTTTTATCAGGCCAGAAGGACAGGAGGAACTATGGCTACACCTTC. The encoded protein is CASSFLSGQKDRRNYGYTF.

The J gene is TRBJ2-5, the V gene TRBV18; 10 bases line up with TRBD1. This CDR3 region has 17 residues. Germline lookup yields CDR1 KGHSH and CDR2 LQKENI. V dropped 6 bases and J dropped 7; count of bases not matched to a gene: 17. The CDR3 here is CASSPGQGRTRAVTQYF. As DNA, the CDR3 is TGTGCCAGCTCCCCGGGACAGGGGAGGACCCGGGCAGTGACCCAGTACTTC.